Each of the 21 T cell receptor beta chains below was sequenced from the same sample in a study of blood T cell repertoires in COVID-19. Produced via immunoSEQ multiplex PCR; TCRdb's table is partial and in-frame only. The sample lists around 140,000 clones, 84% seen once, with around 9.5% in the top ten. The sequencing input was peripheral blood. The source is a man younger than 40 with COVID-19, enrolled during active disease.

This clone was picked up a small number of times. The chain recombines TRBV4-1 with TRBJ2-7; 7 positions agree with TRBD2. Germline CDR1 and CDR2: MGHRA and YSYEKL. The CDR3 has 15 amino acids. Trimming at V came to 3 bases and at J to 5 bases, leaving 10 bases not matched to a gene. The DNA for the CDR3 is TGCGCCAGCAGCCACCCTCCGGGAGGTAGGCACGAGCAGTACTTC. Encoded protein: CASSHPPGGRHEQYF.

The chain links TRBV7-6 to TRBJ2-1; D is unresolved. Between the trimmed V and J ends, which lost 5 bases and 2 bases, there was a span of 4 bases. The CDR3 loop spans 12 amino acids. The germline V gene has CDR1 SGHVS and CDR2 FNYEAQ. The CDR3 DNA is TGTGCCAGCAGCCCGGCCTACAATGAGCAGTTCTTC. Its translation: CASSPAYNEQFF.

This clone occurred once. One end of the junction varies from germline; a read error may be responsible. The CDR3 protein is CASSQGLEGFF. For the CDR3, the DNA is TGTGCCAGCAGCCAAGGGCTGGAGGGCTTTTTC. The rearrangement joins TRBV3-1 (or the pseudogene TRBV3-2) to TRBJ1-2; no clear D gene. This CDR3 is 11 amino acids long. Germline assignment: CDR1 LGHDT and CDR2 YNNKEL (reference sequence).

The chain is built from TRBV5-4 and TRBJ1-3; a possible D gene is TRBD1 (6 bases). Germline V CDR1 and CDR2: SGHNT, YYREEE (reference sequence). V lost 4 bases, J lost 4 bases, and 18 bases lay in between. The CDR3 runs 16 residues. The CDR3, as DNA: TGTGCCAGCAGCAGTTTTTTGGGGGCCTCAGGAAACACCATATATTTT. It codes for CASSSFLGASGNTIYF.

The chain recombines TRBV9 with TRBJ2-3, with D possibly TRBD2 on 6 matching bases. The germline gives CDR1 SGDLS, CDR2 YYNGEE. The V and J ends lost 3 bases and 0 bases respectively, with 8 bases between them. The CDR3 loop spans 14 amino acids. CDR3 in amino acids: CASSAGTSTDTQYF. Here the CDR3 DNA reads TGTGCCAGCAGCGCCGGGACTAGCACAGATACGCAGTATTTT.

The chain is built from TRBV28 and TRBJ1-1, with a weak D call TRBD1 (6 bases). Germline V lookup: CDR1 MDHEN, CDR2 SYDVKM. The CDR3 runs to 15 residues. The V end was cut by 7 bases, the J end by 11 bases, with 26 bases between. CDR3 nucleotide sequence: TGTGCCAGCACGCCGTCAGGTACCCCCGGGACAAGCGCTTTCTTT. The encoded protein is CASTPSGTPGTSAFF.

The J gene is TRBJ2-5, the V gene TRBV6-5; 8 nucleotides match TRBD2. V dropped 6 bases and J dropped 7; count of bases not matched to a gene: 13. CDR1 and CDR2 from the germline V gene are MNHEY and SVGAGI. This CDR3 spans 15 amino acids. CDR3 bases: TGTGCCAGCAGCCGTCCCGGGACTAGTTCGGTGACCCAGTACTTC. Translated: CASSRPGTSSVTQYF.

The CDR3 DNA is TGTGCCAGCAGAAGCCCGAGGGGGGGGAGCTATGGCTACACCTTC. As protein: CASRSPRGGSYGYTF. This chain connects TRBV6-6 to TRBJ1-2, with D tentatively TRBD1 (6 bases). V dropped 6 bases and J dropped 4 bases, with 18 bases sitting between them. The germline V gene has CDR1 MNHNY and CDR2 SVGAGI (reference sequence). The CDR3 consists of 15 residues.

V gene TRBV30 combines with J gene TRBJ2-3, with D perhaps matching TRBD2 (5 bases). This CDR3 region has 13 residues. V gave up 6 bases and J gave up 5 bases, with 15 bases separating them. CDR1 GTSNPN and CDR2 SVGIG come from the germline V gene (reference sequence). In DNA form, the CDR3 reads TGTGCCTGCTCACGAGGAGGAGAAGATACGCAGTATTTT. Encoded protein: CACSRGGEDTQYF.

The chain couples TRBV18 to TRBJ1-5, with D possibly matching TRBD1 (6 bases). The CDR3 loop spans 13 amino acids. Germline V CDR1 and CDR2: KGHSH, LQKENI. Deletions cut 3 bases from V and 7 bases from J, with 10 bases between. CDR3 in amino acids: CASSPIRGQPQHF. CDR3 in DNA: TGTGCCAGCTCACCTATCAGGGGCCAGCCCCAGCATTTT.

This sequence joins TRBV19 and TRBJ1-3; D not resolved. The ends were cut back, 10 bases at V and 4 bases at J, with 5 bases in the middle. Germline V CDR1 and CDR2: LNHDA, SQIVND (reference sequence). The CDR3 runs 10 residues. CDR3 coding DNA: TGTGCCACCGTCGGAAACACCATATATTTT. This gives the protein CATVGNTIYF.

This clone was recorded only once. The CDR3 region has the DNA TGTGCCAGTAGTTATCGTGTCGGGAGGGCGAAAGACTACGAGCAGTACTTC. Amino acid sequence: CASSYRVGRAKDYEQYF. The chain joins TRBV19 to TRBJ2-7, with TRBD2 matching over 8 bases. This CDR3 is 17 amino acids long. The J segment lost 3 bases and the V segment lost 5 bases, leaving 15 bases of the junction unmatched. The germline CDR1 and CDR2 sequences are LNHDA and SQIVND (reference sequence).

This clone is a singleton in its sample. The chain combines TRBV9 with TRBJ1-1; no clear D. The germline V gene has CDR1 SGDLS and CDR2 YYNGEE. Trimming left V 0 bases short and J 2 bases short, with 8 bases between. The CDR3 contains 14 residues. CDR3 region: CASSVVALNTEAFF. The CDR3 DNA is TGTGCCAGCAGCGTAGTAGCCCTTAACACTGAAGCTTTCTTT.

The chain joins TRBV25-1 to TRBJ1-1; D gene uncertain. Trimming left V 3 bases short and J 6 bases short, with 17 bases between. The CDR3 spans 15 residues. Germline assignment: CDR1 MGHDK and CDR2 SYGVNS. The CDR3: CASSDRFFSGSEAFF. The DNA of the CDR3 is TGTGCCAGCAGTGACAGGTTTTTCTCTGGTTCTGAAGCTTTCTTT.

Turning to this clone: Because the CDR3's place on the DNA is in doubt, the DNA is left out and the CDR3 is given as listed by TCRdb. The chain has TRBV27 and TRBJ2-7; TRBD1, the table's D call, lacks a check against the DNA. Per germline, CDR1 MNHEY and CDR2 SMNVEV (reference sequence). The CDR3 is 18 amino acids long, termini counted. CDR3 amino acids: CASSLLFRARAPLNEQYF.

This clone has just one count. The CDR3 DNA sequence: TGCAGCGCTTCGGGACAGACCTACGAGCAGTACTTC. Protein sequence: CSASGQTYEQYF. The gene calls are TRBV29-1 and TRBJ2-7, with 7 nucleotides matching TRBD1. V lost 7 bases to trimming and J lost 2 bases; unmatched junction nucleotides: 5. CDR3 length equals 12 residues. Germline lookup yields CDR1 SQVTM and CDR2 ANQGSEA.

The chain recombines TRBV7-9 with TRBJ1-3; D ambiguous. Trimming removed 2 bases at V and 0 bases at J, with 11 bases between. Germline CDR1 is SEHNR and CDR2 is FQNEAQ (reference sequence). This CDR3 has 16 amino acids. The CDR3 loop reads CASSLNSIFSGNTIYF. The CDR3, as DNA: TGTGCCAGCAGCTTAAATAGCATTTTCTCTGGAAACACCATATATTTT.

The gene calls are TRBV18 and TRBJ1-1, with 8 positions matching TRBD1. J was trimmed by 5 bases and V by 10 bases; bases with no gene match: 9. The CDR3 is 13 residues long. CDR1 is KGHSH, CDR2 LQKENI, per germline. The CDR3 DNA reads as TGTGCCACCAGACAGGGGTTGGAGACTGAAGCTTTCTTT. It encodes CATRQGLETEAFF.

The chain is built from TRBV4-2 and TRBJ1-6; 8 nucleotides match TRBD1. Germline-derived CDR1 and CDR2 are LGHNA and YNFKEQ. The CDR3 is made up of 15 amino acids. Trimming took 7 bases from V and 10 from J; bases not matched to a gene: 12. CDR3 amino acids: CASTTVGQVSSPLHF. The DNA for the CDR3 is TGTGCCAGCACGACCGTGGGACAGGTCTCGTCACCCCTCCACTTT.

This chain links TRBV6-5 with TRBJ2-2; tentative D call: TRBD2 (5 bases). From germline, CDR1 is MNHEY and CDR2 SVGAGI. With 4 bases removed from V and 1 base from J, the gap between germline ends came to 7 bases. The length of the CDR3 is 14 residues. This CDR3 is CASSSGRNTGELFF. The CDR3 DNA reads TGTGCCAGCAGTTCTGGGAGGAACACCGGGGAGCTGTTTTTT.

V is TRBV3-1 (or the pseudogene TRBV3-2) and J is TRBJ2-7; D is undetermined. The CDR3 spans 12 residues. Per germline, CDR1 LGHDT and CDR2 YNNKEL (reference sequence). V lost 4 bases and J lost 3, with 7 bases in between. The CDR3 nucleotides read TGTGCCAGCAGCCTATTCAGCTACGAGCAGTACTTC. Protein sequence: CASSLFSYEQYF.